This TCR beta chain is drawn from a study of glioma-infiltrating T cells after dendritic cell vaccination. Study at large: Dendritic cell vaccination trial patients had either newly diagnosed or recurrent glioblastoma.

Time point described: after dendritic cell vaccination, including at tumor progression/relapse. Blood PBMC samples: pre-vaccination, two weeks post third vaccination, and at tumor progression. A note on this clone: Its antigen is currently unknown.

Study-level points and caveats: Higher pretreatment TIL content predicted longer progression-free time and survival.

The ends were cut back, 6 bases at V and 6 bases at J, with 11 bases in the middle. Germline V gene lookup returns CDR1 MNHNS and CDR2 SASEGT. This CDR3 contains 13 residues. Amplification used 60 V beta primers and 13 J beta primers. Sequencing was performed with immunoSEQ multiplex PCR; in TCRdb, only in-frame clones are kept and a portion is missing. The sample has roughly 56,000 clones, approximately 81% seen once. V usage is TRBV6-1 and J usage is TRBJ2-2, with a possible D match to TRBD2 (6 bases). The sample in question was blood, obtained after dendritic cell vaccination. This TCR derives from a human donor with glioblastoma. The CDR3 protein is CASRGGGAGELFF. In nucleotides, the CDR3 is TGTGCCAGCAGGGGGGGTGGGGCCGGGGAGCTGTTTTTT.